This entry lists 4 T cell receptor beta chains sequenced from one sample in a study of cytomegalovirus exposure and HLA in healthy donors. Primers for the PCR totalled 60 Vbeta and 13 Jbeta. The repertoire was sequenced with immunoSEQ multiplex PCR; TCRdb's copy has only in-frame clones and lacks some. The repertoire holds about 60,000 clones, with around 77% as singletons. The source material was PBMCs. The receptors stem from a woman in her 40s in good health and CMV-seropositive.

V usage is TRBV30 and J usage is TRBJ2-7; D is possibly TRBD1 (5 bases). This CDR3 has 14 amino acids. The V end was cut by 5 bases, the J end by 0 bases, with 14 bases between. The germline CDR1 and CDR2 sequences are GTSNPN and SVGIG (reference sequence). The CDR3 loop reads CAWGEGVLSYEQYF. The CDR3 DNA is TGTGCCTGGGGCGAAGGGGTCCTCTCCTACGAGCAGTACTTC.

The CDR3 protein is CASTSLGGGLLGSDTQYF. CDR3 bases: TGTGCCAGCACCTCCTTGGGGGGGGGCCTTCTTGGTTCGGATACGCAGTATTTT. V and J are TRBV28 and TRBJ2-3, with a possible D match to TRBD2 (7 bases). V lost 7 bases, J lost 6 bases, and 29 bases lay in between. The CDR3 is made up of 18 amino acids. CDR1 is MDHEN, CDR2 SYDVKM, per germline.

The CDR3 here is CASSPTGYNYGYTF. CDR3 nucleotides: TGTGCCAGTAGCCCAACGGGTTATAACTATGGCTACACCTTC. The chain recombines TRBV19 with TRBJ1-2; D unclear. The CDR3 extends over 14 amino acids. The V end lost 6 bases, the J end lost 1 base, and 12 bases lay between the germline ends. Germline values: CDR1 LNHDA, CDR2 SQIVND (reference sequence).

This rearrangement joins TRBV7-9 to TRBJ2-1, with 9 bases lining up with TRBD2. The trim removed 2 bases at V and 9 bases at J, leaving 8 bases unmatched. The V gene's germline CDR1 is SEHNR and CDR2 FQNEAQ (reference sequence). The CDR3 sequence is 15 residues long. The CDR3 sequence: CASSLRGGGAGEQFF. The CDR3 DNA sequence: TGTGCCAGCAGCTTAAGGGGCGGGGGGGCCGGTGAGCAGTTCTTC.